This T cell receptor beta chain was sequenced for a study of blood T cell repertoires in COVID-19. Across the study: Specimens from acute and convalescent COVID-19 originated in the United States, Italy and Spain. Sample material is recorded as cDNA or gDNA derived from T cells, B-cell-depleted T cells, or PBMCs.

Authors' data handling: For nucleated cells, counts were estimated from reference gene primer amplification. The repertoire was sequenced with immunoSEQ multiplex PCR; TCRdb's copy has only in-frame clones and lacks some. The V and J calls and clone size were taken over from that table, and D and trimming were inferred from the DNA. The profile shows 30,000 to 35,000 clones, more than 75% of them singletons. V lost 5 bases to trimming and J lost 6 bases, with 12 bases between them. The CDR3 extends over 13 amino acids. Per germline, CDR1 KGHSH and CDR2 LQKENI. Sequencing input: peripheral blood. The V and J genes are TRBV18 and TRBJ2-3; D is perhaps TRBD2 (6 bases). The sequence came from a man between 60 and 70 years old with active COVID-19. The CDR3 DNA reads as TGTGCCAGCTCAGGAGGGAGCTCCGATACGCAGTATTTT. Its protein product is CASSGGSSDTQYF.